The 27 T cell receptor beta chains below all came from one sample that was sequenced in a study of breast tumors, draining lymph nodes, adjacent tissues (dated by TCRdb to about 2016). The method behind the library was multiplex PCR. Sequencing was carried out with an Illumina HiSeq 2000. TCRdb's own reprocessing of the public reads used fastp at Q25 and MiXCR and kept productive beta chains. Entries that share a CDR3 protein sequence are merged under the most common genes and DNA. The sample has 150,000 to 200,000 distinct CDR3 sequences on record, more than 25% of them singletons. Approximately 3.9% of the sample is taken by the ten largest. The axillary draining lymph nodes of breast cancer patients were the source of the lymph node samples. The specimen was axillary lymph node tissue. The source of these receptors is a female donor with breast cancer. Some clones in this sample may be carry-over from other donors' samples.

Of note for this clonotype: One junction end does not reproduce the germline sequence, and a read error may be involved. The gene calls are TRBV6-5 and TRBJ1-5, with TRBD1 matching over 8 bases. The CDR3 consists of 19 residues. Germline V lookup: CDR1 MNHEY, CDR2 SVGAGI. The CDR3: CASSSDGLRQGRGNQPQHF. In nucleotides, the CDR3 is TGTGCCAGCAGTTCCGACGGATTGAGACAGGGGAGGGGAAATCAGCCCCAGCACTTT.

J is TRBJ1-2 and V is TRBV28, with 10 bases fitting TRBD1. The CDR3 contains 20 residues. V dropped 4 bases and J dropped 4; count of bases not matched to a gene: 21. Germline loops: CDR1 MDHEN, CDR2 SYDVKM. This CDR3 is CASSSPYTGTGVGGGYGYTF. CDR3 in DNA: TGTGCCAGCAGTTCACCTTATACCGGGACAGGGGTGGGAGGAGGCTATGGCTACACCTTC.

In its sample, this clonotype was seen many times. V is TRBV5-5 and J is TRBJ2-7, with D perhaps matching TRBD2 (5 bases). The germline V gene has CDR1 SGHKS and CDR2 YYEKEE (reference sequence). This CDR3 region has 15 residues. Trimming removed 0 bases from V and 3 bases from J, with 13 bases in between. The CDR3 region is CASSLVGGGNYEQYF. For the CDR3, the DNA is TGTGCCAGCAGCTTGGTAGGTGGAGGTAACTACGAGCAGTACTTC.

This clonotype was found many times. The V call is TRBV6-4, the J call TRBJ1-2, with 9 positions matching TRBD1. The V gene end was trimmed by 6 bases and the J gene end by 4 bases; junction bases not matched to a gene: 15. CDR1 MRHNA and CDR2 SNTAGT come from the germline V gene. CDR3 length equals 17 residues. DNA for the CDR3: TGTGCCAGCAGCCCTCAGACAGGGGGAGCGGGAGTCTATGGCTACACCTTC. As protein: CASSPQTGGAGVYGYTF.

This clonotype was counted at least ten times. The gene calls are TRBV2 and TRBJ2-2; no definite D call. The length of the CDR3 is 10 residues. From germline, CDR1 is SNHLY and CDR2 FYNNEI. Trimming took off 6 bases at V and 6 bases at J, with 2 bases between the two ends. CDR3 residues: CASRAGELFF. CDR3 nucleotide sequence: TGTGCCAGCAGAGCCGGGGAGCTGTTTTTT. Full variable domain (rest looked up from reference TRBV2 and TRBJ2-2): EPEVTQTPSHQVTQMGQEVILRCVPISNHLYFYWYRQILGQKVEFLVSFYNNEISEKSEIFDDQFSVERPDGSNFTLKIRSTKLEDSAMYFCASRAGELFFGEGSRLTVL.

This clonotype was counted at least ten times. The chain is built from TRBV20-1 and TRBJ2-3; D gene ambiguous. The ends were cut back, 4 bases at V and 1 base at J, with 12 bases in the middle. Germline V CDR1 and CDR2: DFQATT, SNEGSKA (reference sequence). The CDR3 extends over 14 amino acids. The CDR3 nucleotides are TGCAGTGCTACCTGGGTTCCTGGCACAGATACGCAGTATTTT. It encodes CSATWVPGTDTQYF.

This clonotype was observed a single time. The V call is TRBV5-6, the J call TRBJ2-7; 10 bases align to TRBD1. This CDR3 contains 15 residues. Germline CDR1 is SGHDT and CDR2 is YYEEEE. V lost 4 bases to trimming and J lost 4 bases; unmatched junction nucleotides: 8. CDR3: CASSGMTGGLYEQYF. The CDR3 DNA sequence: TGTGCCAGCAGCGGAATGACAGGGGGCTTGTACGAGCAGTACTTC.

This clonotype was observed a few times. The chain carries TRBV7-6 and TRBJ1-1, with TRBD1 as a possible D gene (5 bases). This CDR3 has 15 residues. Trimming shortened V by 6 bases and J by 4 bases, and 18 bases separated the two germline ends. Germline CDR1 reads SGHVS; CDR2 reads FNYEAQ. DNA for the CDR3: TGTGCCAGCAGTCAAAAGGGGACCCGGGGCACTGAAGCTTTCTTT. Protein sequence: CASSQKGTRGTEAFF.

This clonotype was counted ten times or more. The V call is TRBV9, the J call TRBJ2-1, with D tentatively TRBD1 or TRBD2 (5 bases each). Germline V lookup: CDR1 SGDLS, CDR2 YYNGEE. This CDR3 spans 16 amino acids. Trimming cost V 0 bases and J 2 bases, with 12 bases left between them. The CDR3: CASSVGGGSPYNEQFF. The CDR3 nucleotides are TGTGCCAGCAGCGTAGGTGGGGGATCGCCCTACAATGAGCAGTTCTTC.

This clonotype was seen ten or more times. J is TRBJ1-6 and V is TRBV13; 8 nucleotides match TRBD1. The trim removed 5 bases at V and 8 bases at J, leaving 14 bases unmatched. CDR1 and CDR2 (germline): PRHDT, FYEKMQ (reference sequence). This CDR3 contains 17 residues. The CDR3 here is CASSPAPDRQGYSPLHF. The CDR3 nucleotides read TGTGCCAGCAGCCCAGCCCCGGACAGACAGGGGTATTCACCCCTCCACTTT.

The chain recombines TRBV20-1 with TRBJ2-1; either TRBD1 or TRBD2 may supply D (6 bases each). V was shortened by 1 base and J by 12 bases, with 19 bases between the two germline ends. Germline-derived CDR1 and CDR2 are DFQATT and SNEGSKA (reference sequence). The CDR3 sequence is 14 residues long. CDR3 coding DNA: TGCAGTGCTAGAGGGGGGGCAGGGGTTTTTAGGCAGTTCTTC. Encoded protein: CSARGGAGVFRQFF.

In its sample, this clonotype was seen a few times. The rearrangement links TRBV2 to TRBJ1-1; D possibly corresponds to TRBD1 (6 bases). V lost 8 bases to trimming and J lost 1 base, with 20 bases between them. This CDR3 contains 16 residues. Germline CDR1 is SNHLY and CDR2 is FYNNEI. In DNA, the CDR3 is TGTGCCAGCTCCTGGACAGTCTCTCAGGGGAACACTGAAGCTTTCTTT. This gives the protein CASSWTVSQGNTEAFF.

Concerning this clonotype: A much larger clone differs by one base, so this may be a read error. This chain connects TRBV6-1 to TRBJ2-1; D remains unclear. Germline V gene data show CDR1 as MNHNS and CDR2 as SASEGT. V was pared by 5 bases and J by 1 base, with 6 bases between. CDR3 size: 13 residues. The CDR3 loop is CASSRVSYNEQFF. The CDR3 nucleotides read TGTGCCAGCAGTCGCGTATCCTACAATGAGCAGTTCTTC.

This clonotype has just a few counts. A read error is possible here, since a much larger clone lies one base away. The CDR3 sequence is CASRPGGLSLHSYEQYF. CDR3 DNA: TGTGCCAGCAGACCGGGAGGATTGAGCCTTCACTCCTACGAGCAGTACTTC. V and J are TRBV11-2 and TRBJ2-7, with 7 bases matching TRBD2. This CDR3 comprises 17 residues. CDR1 is SGHAT, CDR2 FQNNGV, per germline. The J segment lost 0 bases and the V segment lost 6 bases, leaving 14 bases of the junction unmatched. Combining the CDR3 with reference TRBV11-2 and TRBJ2-7 gives the whole variable domain EAGVAQSPRYKIIEKRQSVAFWCNPISGHATLYWYQQILGQGPKLLIQFQNNGVVDDSQLPKDRFSAERLKGVDSTLKIQPAKLEDSAVYLCASRPGGLSLHSYEQYFGPGTRLTVT.

In this sample, this clonotype turned up many times. V and J are TRBV12-3 or TRBV12-4 and TRBJ2-1; 8 nucleotides align to TRBD2. The junction had 6 bases not matched to a gene; V was cut back by 8 bases and J by 3 bases. The CDR3 is 14 residues long. The CDR3 sequence: CASCRLAGYNEQFF. Written as DNA, the CDR3 is TGTGCCAGCTGTCGCCTAGCGGGCTACAATGAGCAGTTCTTC.

Note on this clonotype: This could be a read error, since a much larger clone is one nucleotide away. V is TRBV27 and J is TRBJ2-7; possibly TRBD2 for D (5 bases). The CDR3 is 13 residues long. Germline V gives CDR1 MNHEY, CDR2 SMNVEV (reference sequence). Written as DNA, the CDR3 is TGTGCCAGCAGTTTCGGGCGGGTCTACAAGCAGTATTTC. Amino acids: CASSFGRVYKQYF.

This clonotype was observed many times. This chain links TRBV24-1 with TRBJ1-2, with TRBD1 identical over 11 bases. Germline loops: CDR1 KGHDR, CDR2 SFDVKD. The CDR3 length is 15 residues. After removal of 3 bases from V and 8 bases from J, the junction contained 7 bases not matched to a gene. The CDR3 sequence: CATSDPDRGLTGYTF. The CDR3 DNA is TGTGCCACCAGTGATCCGGACAGGGGGCTTACAGGCTACACCTTC.

In its sample, this clonotype was seen many times. The V and J genes are TRBV6-5 and TRBJ2-7; D is uncertain. V dropped 8 bases and J dropped 6 bases, with 14 bases sitting between them. CDR1 is MNHEY, CDR2 SVGAGI, per germline. The CDR3 consists of 12 residues. CDR3 coding DNA: TGTGCCAGCCGAGATGGAGCAGGCGAGCAGTACTTC. Translating gives CASRDGAGEQYF.

The rearrangement links TRBV7-9 to TRBJ2-3, with 7 positions matching TRBD2. CDR1 and CDR2 (germline): SEHNR, FQNEAQ (reference sequence). Trimming at V came to 7 bases and at J to 0 bases, leaving 10 bases not matched to a gene. This CDR3 is 16 amino acids long. CDR3 loop: CASKDRGGNSTDTQYF. The CDR3 nucleotides are TGTGCCAGCAAGGACCGCGGGGGTAATAGCACAGATACGCAGTATTTT. Based on the CDR3 plus reference TRBV7-9 and TRBJ2-3, the full variable domain is DTGVSQNPRHKITKRGQNVTFRCDPISEHNRLYWYRQTLGQGPEFLTYFQNEAQLEKSRLLSDRFSAERPKGSFSTLEIQRTEQGDSAMYLCASKDRGGNSTDTQYFGPGTRLTVL.

This clonotype was found many times. This chain links TRBV19 with TRBJ2-7; 7 nucleotides line up with TRBD1. J was trimmed by 1 base and V by 1 base; bases with no gene match: 4. The CDR3 has 15 residues. The V gene's germline CDR1 is LNHDA and CDR2 SQIVND (reference sequence). In DNA, the CDR3 is TGTGCCAGTAGTATAGTAGGGACAGTATCCTACGAGCAGTACTTC. It codes for CASSIVGTVSYEQYF.

This clonotype has ten or more counts. J is TRBJ2-7 and V is TRBV19; D is perhaps TRBD2 (5 bases). In germline, CDR1 is LNHDA, CDR2 SQIVND (reference sequence). The CDR3 runs to 13 residues. The ends were cut back, 6 bases at V and 2 bases at J, with 11 bases in the middle. CDR3 in amino acids: CASRAGSPYEQYF. The CDR3 coding sequence is TGTGCCAGTAGGGCGGGCAGCCCCTACGAGCAGTACTTC.

Of note for this clonotype: Since no conserved phenylalanine or tryptophan closes the CDR3, a read error is the likely cause. The chain has TRBV28 and TRBJ1-5; the D is unclear. From germline, CDR1 is MDHEN and CDR2 SYDVKM. The V gene lost 5 bases and the J gene lost 4 bases, with 3 bases spanning the gap. This CDR3 contains 11 residues. CDR3 sequence (DNA): TGTGCCAGCAGTAGGAATCAGCCCCAGCATTTG. Translated: CASSRNQPQHL.

This clonotype showed up many times. V and J are TRBV4-2 and TRBJ1-5, with D possibly matching TRBD1 (5 bases). With 3 bases removed from V and 4 bases from J, the gap between germline ends came to 16 bases. This CDR3 region has 16 residues. Germline-derived CDR1 and CDR2 are LGHNA and YNFKEQ. Here the CDR3 reads CASSQRVKGLNQPQHF. CDR3 DNA sequence: TGTGCCAGCAGCCAGAGGGTCAAGGGGCTGAATCAGCCCCAGCATTTT.

The CDR3 coding sequence is TGTGCCACCACGGACAGGGGCACCGGGGAGCTGTTTTTT. Amino acid sequence: CATTDRGTGELFF. The chain couples TRBV24-1 to TRBJ2-2; 9 bases are shared with TRBD1. CDR3 length: 13 residues. V shed 8 bases and J 4 bases; nucleotides not matched to a gene: 1. Germline V gives CDR1 KGHDR, CDR2 SFDVKD.

This clonotype was seen once. Without the conserved terminal phenylalanine or tryptophan, this CDR3 likely stems from a read error. V usage is TRBV28 and J usage is TRBJ2-3; 10 bases fit TRBD1. CDR1 and CDR2 from the germline V gene are MDHEN and SYDVKM. CDR3 length equals 18 residues. V lost 1 base and J lost 6; bases outside the gene matches: 13. Written as DNA, the CDR3 is TGTGCCAGCAGTTTATATTCCCCCCGGGACAGGGGTCAGGATACGCAGTATCTT. This gives the protein CASSLYSPRDRGQDTQYL.

This clonotype showed up just a few times. Mismatch with germline at one junction end may stem from a read error. The gene calls are TRBV7-7 and TRBJ2-3, with D uncertain. CDR3 length equals 15 residues. Germline V lookup: CDR1 SSHAT, CDR2 FNYEAQ (reference sequence). The CDR3 spells CASSLGSLPTDTQYF. CDR3 sequence (DNA): TGTGCTAGCAGCTTAGGTAGCCTCCCCACAGATACGCAGTATTTT.

This sequence joins TRBV30 and TRBJ1-1; D gene uncertain. The germline CDR1 and CDR2 sequences are GTSNPN and SVGIG (reference sequence). Trimming pared 5 bases from V and 0 bases from J, leaving 19 bases between. The CDR3 covers 16 residues. In DNA, the CDR3 is TGTGCCTGGTCGAAACCAGGCCCCAGTATGAACACTGAAGCTTTCTTT. It codes for CAWSKPGPSMNTEAFF.